A selection of T cell receptor beta chains follows, all from one sample in a study of T cell changes during pregnancy in multiple sclerosis. Here immunoSEQ multiplex PCR was the method, and the copy in TCRdb shows in-frame clones only, minus some. The table includes around 74,000 clones, approximately 91% detected once. Source: peripheral blood, taken before pregnancy. The source of these receptors is a female donor with multiple sclerosis, enrolled in a pregnancy study. CDR3s include the opening cysteine and the closing phenylalanine or tryptophan. D genes are given only for firm matches. Some rows mark clone size as missing; the rest say once, few, many or name a class of expanded clone.

clone_size,j_call,d_call,v_call,cdr3_aa,cdr3_nt
.,TRBJ1-2,.,TRBV30,CAWSEAYGYTF,TGTGCCTGGAGCGAAGCATATGGCTACACCTTC
.,TRBJ1-2,.,TRBV4-3,CASSQDQLTGGGYTF,TGCGCCAGCAGCCAAGATCAGCTGACAGGAGGTGGCTACACCTTC
.,TRBJ1-2,TRBD1,TRBV7-9,CASSSGTGGINYGYTF,TGTGCCAGCAGCTCCGGGACAGGGGGAATTAACTATGGCTACACCTTC
few,TRBJ1-2,TRBD1,TRBV7-2,CASSLGVTGMRGYTF,TGTGCCAGCAGCTTAGGAGTGACAGGGATGCGAGGCTACACCTTC
.,TRBJ1-2,.,TRBV7-3,CASSPGLKSDYGYTF,TGTGCCAGCAGCCCAGGACTCAAATCGGACTATGGCTACACCTTC
.,TRBJ1-1,.,TRBV19,CASSLTGLNTEAFF,TGTGCCAGCAGCCTCACAGGGTTGAACACTGAAGCTTTCTTT
.,TRBJ1-1,.,TRBV10-3,CAIRAQGSTEAFF,TGTGCCATCAGGGCACAGGGATCCACTGAAGCTTTCTTT
.,TRBJ1-2,.,TRBV19,CATRTDPSNYGYTF,TGTGCCACGCGGACAGATCCTTCTAACTATGGCTACACCTTC
once,TRBJ2-6,TRBD1,TRBV30,CAWRGQGAGANVLTF,TGTGCCTGGAGGGGACAGGGCGCTGGGGCCAACGTCCTGACTTTC
.,TRBJ1-5,.,TRBV6-5,CASSRTWGSNQPQHF,TGTGCCAGCAGTCGCACGTGGGGCTCCAATCAGCCCCAGCATTTT
.,TRBJ1-4,.,TRBV6-5,CASSWAGLANEKLFF,TGTGCCAGCAGTTGGGCAGGGCTAGCTAATGAAAAACTGTTTTTT
once,TRBJ2-7,.,TRBV10-3,CAISVSQGGSSYEQYF,TGTGCCATCAGTGTTTCCCAGGGGGGTAGCTCCTACGAGCAGTACTTC
.,TRBJ2-5,.,TRBV30,CAWSPIRPFGGETQYF,TGTGCCTGGAGTCCCATCAGGCCATTTGGAGGGGAGACCCAGTACTTC
.,TRBJ1-2,.,TRBV9,CASSVQGHDYGYTF,TGTGCCAGCAGCGTTCAGGGTCATGACTATGGCTACACCTTC
.,TRBJ1-1,.,TRBV6-4,CASSENREGTEAFF,TGTGCCAGCAGTGAGAACAGGGAGGGCACTGAAGCTTTCTTT
.,TRBJ2-5,TRBD2,TRBV7-2,CASSLPSGGQGETQYF,TGTGCCAGCAGCTTACCGAGCGGGGGGCAGGGAGAGACCCAGTACTTC
.,TRBJ2-1,.,TRBV5-1,CASSSPLRGYNEQFF,TGCGCCAGCAGTTCCCCTCTAAGGGGCTACAATGAGCAGTTCTTC
.,TRBJ1-1,.,TRBV9,CASSVGRDRSPEAFF,TGTGCCAGCAGCGTAGGGAGGGATCGGTCACCCGAAGCTTTCTTT